The 30 T cell receptor beta chains listed next were all sequenced from one sample in a study of graft-versus-host responses after intestinal transplantation. Produced via immunoSEQ multiplex PCR; TCRdb's table is partial and in-frame only. This sample has around 92,000 clones; about 84% occur once, and the top ten carry about 1.5%. The sequences come from PBMCs, collected 255 days after intestinal transplant. Source of these receptors: a human patient who received an intestinal transplant, so some T cells may come from the graft donor.

V and J are TRBV5-1 and TRBJ1-2; possibly TRBD1 for D (5 bases). The CDR3 covers 12 residues. Deletions cut 1 base from V and 8 bases from J, with 9 bases between. Germline-derived CDR1 and CDR2 are SGHRS and YFSETQ. Here the CDR3 reads CASSLSGGGYTF. CDR3 DNA sequence: TGCGCCAGCAGCTTGTCCGGGGGGGGCTACACCTTC. Together with reference TRBV5-1 and TRBJ1-2, the CDR3 gives the full variable domain: KAGVTQTPRYLIKTRGQQVTLSCSPISGHRSVSWYQQTPGQGLQFLFEYFSETQRNKGNFPGRFSGRQFSNSRSEMNVSTLELGDSALYLCASSLSGGGYTFGSGTRLTVV.

This clone occurred a few times. This chain connects TRBV7-9 to TRBJ1-6, with D uncertain. V was cut by 5 bases and J by 6 bases, with 14 bases left in between. CDR1 SEHNR and CDR2 FQNEAQ come from the germline V gene (reference sequence). This CDR3 is built from 15 residues. The CDR3 DNA reads TGTGCCAGCAGCCCCGCCGGGGTTGGTAATTCACCCCTCCACTTT. This encodes CASSPAGVGNSPLHF. Full variable domain (missing parts from reference TRBV7-9 and TRBJ1-6): DTGVSQNPRHKITKRGQNVTFRCDPISEHNRLYWYRQTLGQGPEFLTYFQNEAQLEKSRLLSDRFSAERPKGSFSTLEIQRTEQGDSAMYLCASSPAGVGNSPLHFGNGTRLTVT.

V and J are TRBV11-1 and TRBJ2-3; 14 bases line up with TRBD2. This CDR3 is 16 amino acids long. Germline CDR1 SGHAT, CDR2 FQDESV (reference sequence). Trimming took 5 bases from V and 1 from J; bases not matched to a gene: 2. The CDR3 here is CASSPTSGRGTDTQYF. CDR3 DNA sequence: TGTGCCAGCAGCCCGACTAGCGGGAGGGGCACAGATACGCAGTATTTT.

The table lists this clone with a few counts. The chain uses TRBV19 and TRBJ2-6; D possibly corresponds to TRBD1 (6 bases). The CDR3 is made up of 17 amino acids. CDR1 LNHDA and CDR2 SQIVND come from the germline V gene (reference sequence). V was pared by 2 bases and J by 2 bases, with 13 bases between. The CDR3 DNA sequence: TGTGCCAGTAGTATATCCACAGGGACCGCTGGGGCCAACGTCCTGACTTTC. It codes for CASSISTGTAGANVLTF.

The chain employs TRBV6-5 and TRBJ2-1; 10 nucleotides line up with TRBD1. Germline trimming cut 9 bases from V and 5 bases from J; bases unmatched to any gene: 7. There are 14 residues in the CDR3. Per the germline V gene, CDR1 is MNHEY and CDR2 is SVGAGI. CDR3 sequence: CARGGQGEDNEQFF. In nucleotides, the CDR3 is TGTGCCAGGGGAGGACAGGGGGAGGACAATGAGCAGTTCTTC.

This clone was observed a single time. This chain joins TRBV28 and TRBJ2-7; 12 bases are a match to TRBD2. J lost 5 bases, V lost 5 bases, and 10 bases had no gene match. Germline CDR1 is MDHEN and CDR2 is SYDVKM. The CDR3 runs 16 residues. DNA for the CDR3: TGTGCCAGCAGTCCGCGGCTAGCGGGGGGGCCCAACGAGCAGTACTTC. It is translated as CASSPRLAGGPNEQYF.

This clone was detected once. This rearrangement joins TRBV18 to TRBJ2-1; the D gene is possibly TRBD1 (6 bases). Germline loops: CDR1 KGHSH, CDR2 LQKENI. Trimming took off 3 bases at V and 4 bases at J, with 16 bases between the two ends. This CDR3 has 16 amino acids. The CDR3 is CASSPWGIGGYNEQFF. The CDR3, as DNA: TGTGCCAGCTCACCGTGGGGGATAGGGGGATACAATGAGCAGTTCTTC. Full variable domain (remainder filled in from reference TRBV18 and TRBJ2-1): NAGVMQNPRHLVRRRGQEARLRCSPMKGHSHVYWYRQLPEEGLKFMVYLQKENIIDESGMPKERFSAEFPKEGPSILRIQQVVRGDSAAYFCASSPWGIGGYNEQFFGPGTRLTVL.

The CDR3 DNA reads as TGTGCCAGCCTTCCAAGTGACCGGAACACTGAAGCTTTCTTT. Its protein product is CASLPSDRNTEAFF. The rearrangement joins TRBV6-5 to TRBJ1-1; D remains ambiguous. The CDR3 has 14 residues. Germline V gene data show CDR1 as MNHEY and CDR2 as SVGAGI. Trimming stripped 8 bases from V and 1 base from J, with 14 bases between.

The rearrangement links TRBV7-3 to TRBJ2-4, with 10 bases aligning to TRBD1. The CDR3 totals 13 residues. The V gene's germline CDR1 is SGHTA and CDR2 FQGTGA. V shed 5 bases and J 9 bases; nucleotides not matched to a gene: 4. CDR3 region: CASSMGQGSIQYF. The CDR3 nucleotides are TGTGCCAGCAGCATGGGACAGGGGAGCATTCAGTACTTC.

The chain recombines TRBV19 with TRBJ2-1; D is unclear. Deletions cut 3 bases from V and 3 bases from J, with 6 bases between. Germline V CDR1 and CDR2: LNHDA, SQIVND (reference sequence). This CDR3 region has 13 residues. The CDR3 loop reads CASSITGYNEQFF. The CDR3 coding sequence is TGTGCCAGTAGTATCACTGGCTACAATGAGCAGTTCTTC.

There are a few counts of this clone. The chain links TRBV5-1 to TRBJ2-5; 9 nucleotides line up with TRBD2. This CDR3 comprises 16 residues. CDR1 SGHRS and CDR2 YFSETQ come from the germline V gene. V trimming: 4 bases; J trimming: 2 bases; junction bases outside the gene matches: 9. The CDR3 protein is CASSPTGTSLQETQYF. The DNA of the CDR3 is TGCGCCAGCAGCCCAACAGGGACTAGCCTACAAGAGACCCAGTACTTC.

The chain combines TRBV2 with TRBJ2-1; no clear D gene. The CDR3 sequence is 17 residues long. Germline lookup yields CDR1 SNHLY and CDR2 FYNNEI. Trimming stripped 6 bases from V and 4 bases from J, with 22 bases between. The CDR3 loop reads CASSGTKEGIGYNEQFF. CDR3 sequence (DNA): TGTGCCAGCAGCGGCACCAAAGAAGGGATAGGGTACAATGAGCAGTTCTTC.

V usage is TRBV6-1 and J usage is TRBJ1-4; D may be TRBD1 (6 bases). Trimming left V 5 bases short and J 2 bases short, with 12 bases between. CDR1 is MNHNS and CDR2 is SASEGT in the germline V gene. The CDR3 has 15 residues. The CDR3 spells CASSRGGATNEKLFF. CDR3 DNA sequence: TGTGCCAGCAGTCGGGGGGGGGCTACTAATGAAAAACTGTTTTTT.

This clone was seen a handful of times. V and J are TRBV2 and TRBJ1-1; D unclear. Germline assignment: CDR1 SNHLY and CDR2 FYNNEI. Trimming shortened V by 3 bases and J by 1 base, and 9 bases separated the two germline ends. CDR3 length: 14 amino acids. The chain's CDR3 is CASSDFPANTEAFF. CDR3 nucleotide sequence: TGTGCCAGCAGTGACTTTCCAGCGAACACTGAAGCTTTCTTT.

The rearrangement joins TRBV27 to TRBJ1-5; perhaps TRBD1 as D (5 bases). Trimming cost V 0 bases and J 4 bases, with 16 bases left between them. This CDR3 has 17 residues. Germline-derived CDR1 and CDR2 are MNHEY and SMNVEV (reference sequence). The CDR3 protein is CASSLSWQREGNQPQHF. The CDR3 DNA reads as TGTGCCAGCAGTTTATCGTGGCAGAGGGAGGGGAATCAGCCCCAGCATTTT.

This chain uses TRBV6-1 with TRBJ1-5; 7 nucleotides agree with TRBD1. Per the germline V gene, CDR1 is MNHNS and CDR2 is SASEGT. V lost 1 base, J lost 4 bases, and 7 bases stayed unmatched. The CDR3 is made up of 16 amino acids. The CDR3 sequence: CASSEVDGQVNQPQHF. CDR3 DNA: TGTGCCAGCAGTGAAGTTGACGGACAGGTAAATCAGCCCCAGCATTTT.

The chain recombines TRBV28 with TRBJ1-2; TRBD1 matches 11 bases. V trimming: 10 bases; J trimming: 8 bases; junction bases outside the gene matches: 6. Germline V gene lookup returns CDR1 MDHEN and CDR2 SYDVKM. The CDR3 sequence is 12 residues long. In DNA, the CDR3 is TGTGCCACAAGGACAGGGGGCCTAGGCTACACCTTC. Translation gives CATRTGGLGYTF.

The V gene is TRBV7-6, the J gene TRBJ2-3, with D tentatively TRBD2 (6 bases). CDR3 length: 16 residues. Trimming removed 5 bases from V and 4 bases from J, with 19 bases in between. The V gene's germline CDR1 is SGHVS and CDR2 FNYEAQ. CDR3 in amino acids: CASSVGRLVTPDTQYF. The CDR3 DNA reads TGTGCCAGCAGCGTAGGTAGACTAGTTACTCCAGATACGCAGTATTTT.

The rearrangement joins TRBV2 to TRBJ2-1, with 7 bases fitting TRBD2. The CDR3 runs 16 residues. The V gene end was trimmed by 3 bases and the J gene end by 7 bases; junction bases not matched to a gene: 12. The germline V gene encodes CDR1 SNHLY and CDR2 FYNNEI. In DNA form, the CDR3 reads TGTGCCAGCAGTGACGGAGCGGGGCGCTTTGGGAATGAGCAGTTCTTC. Translating gives CASSDGAGRFGNEQFF.

The V call is TRBV5-4, the J call TRBJ1-2; D is unresolved. CDR3 length: 15 amino acids. With 5 bases removed from V and 4 bases from J, the gap between germline ends came to 18 bases. The germline V gene encodes CDR1 SGHNT and CDR2 YYREEE (reference sequence). The CDR3 DNA sequence: TGTGCCAGCAGTAAGGTCGACACCACCTTCTATGGCTACACCTTC. Residues: CASSKVDTTFYGYTF.

The chain links TRBV27 to TRBJ1-2; possible D gene TRBD1, 5 bases. Germline CDR1 is MNHEY and CDR2 is SMNVEV (reference sequence). CDR3 length equals 13 residues. Between the trimmed V and J ends, which lost 3 bases and 2 bases, there was a span of 7 bases. CDR3 in amino acids: CASSFGGNYGYTF. CDR3 DNA sequence: TGTGCCAGCAGTTTTGGGGGAAACTATGGCTACACCTTC.

This chain joins TRBV28 and TRBJ1-4; no definite D call. V lost 8 bases and J 8 bases, leaving 24 bases between the germline ends. Germline V gene lookup returns CDR1 MDHEN and CDR2 SYDVKM. The CDR3 runs to 16 residues. The CDR3 bases are TGTGCCAGCGCGGTGGAAGAGGTTATTCTAGGGGAAAAACTGTTTTTT. It encodes CASAVEEVILGEKLFF.

V gene TRBV7-3 combines with J gene TRBJ2-2; the D gene is possibly TRBD1 (6 bases). V was cut by 2 bases and J by 0 bases, with 25 bases left in between. CDR1 and CDR2 (germline): SGHTA, FQGTGA. The CDR3 spans 21 residues. CDR3 sequence: CASSLPRKNSGTLANTGELFF. The DNA of the CDR3 is TGTGCCAGCAGCTTACCGAGAAAAAACTCCGGGACACTGGCGAACACCGGGGAGCTGTTTTTT.

This sequence joins TRBV29-1 and TRBJ2-7; 8 bases agree with TRBD1. V lost 8 bases to trimming and J lost 0 bases; unmatched junction nucleotides: 3. CDR3 length: 12 residues. Germline-derived CDR1 and CDR2 are SQVTM and ANQGSEA. The CDR3 region has the DNA TGCAGCTACAGGGGGACCTCCTACGAGCAGTACTTC. It yields the protein CSYRGTSYEQYF.

The chain recombines TRBV6-1 with TRBJ2-5; D ambiguous. Trimming pared 5 bases from V and 1 base from J, leaving 8 bases between. Germline CDR1 MNHNS, CDR2 SASEGT. This CDR3 has 13 residues. CDR3 loop: CASSIQPQETQYF. CDR3 nucleotides: TGTGCCAGCAGTATACAACCCCAAGAGACCCAGTACTTC.

DNA for the CDR3: TGTGCCAGCAGCTTCGGTCTCGGACTAGAAGGGGAGACCCAGTACTTC. It is translated as CASSFGLGLEGETQYF. V usage is TRBV5-4 and J usage is TRBJ2-5; 7 nucleotides line up with TRBD2. From germline, CDR1 is SGHNT and CDR2 YYREEE (reference sequence). This CDR3 spans 16 amino acids. J was trimmed by 5 bases and V by 2 bases; bases with no gene match: 12.

The chain has TRBV10-2 and TRBJ1-1; the match to TRBD1 covers 9 bases. The CDR3 is 14 amino acids. V shed 8 bases and J 4 bases; nucleotides not matched to a gene: 8. Germline V lookup: CDR1 WSHSY, CDR2 SAAADI. CDR3 protein: CASVTGGGGTEAFF. Written as DNA, the CDR3 is TGCGCCAGCGTCACAGGGGGCGGAGGCACTGAAGCTTTCTTT.

The V gene is TRBV5-6, the J gene TRBJ2-1; D not resolved. V lost 0 bases, J lost 10 bases, and 8 bases lay in between. This CDR3 has 12 amino acids. Germline lookup yields CDR1 SGHDT and CDR2 YYEEEE. The CDR3 region has the DNA TGTGCCAGCAGCTTGGTCGGAGAGGAGCAGTTCTTC. It codes for CASSLVGEEQFF.

In this sample, this clone turned up a few times. The chain combines TRBV6-6 with TRBJ1-4, with TRBD1 matching 9 bases. V trimming: 6 bases; J trimming: 8 bases; junction bases outside the gene matches: 7. The germline V gene has CDR1 MNHNY and CDR2 SVGAGI (reference sequence). CDR3 length: 14 residues. For the CDR3, the DNA is TGTGCCAGCAGGCCGGACAGGGGACGAGAAAAACTGTTTTTT. Translation: CASRPDRGREKLFF.

This chain connects TRBV5-1 to TRBJ2-3, with D perhaps TRBD2 (6 bases). This CDR3 is built from 16 residues. CDR1 and CDR2 (germline): SGHRS, YFSETQ. V was cut by 0 bases and J by 1 base, with 12 bases left in between. In DNA form, the CDR3 reads TGCGCCAGCAGCTTGGTTTGGGGAGGAGGCACAGATACGCAGTATTTT. This codes for CASSLVWGGGTDTQYF.